This T cell receptor (beta chain) was sequenced in a study of T cells after posttransplantation cyclophosphamide. V lost 8 bases, J lost 2 bases, and 13 bases lay in between. CDR1 and CDR2 from the germline V gene are MNHEY and SMNVEV (reference sequence). This CDR3 has 14 residues. Findings of the study overall: Donor CD8+ memory clones often dominated recipient blood repertoires at later times. After PTCy, TRB diversity resembled that of CNI/methotrexate controls.

Method: immunoSEQ multiplex PCR; TCRdb's copy keeps in-frame clones and lacks some. The sample includes about 10,000 clones, roughly 98% of them seen just once. Turning to this clone: Antigen: not known.

The specimen was naive CD8+ T cells sorted from PBMCs. This chain links TRBV27 with TRBJ1-5, with D uncertain. The clonotype originates from a man aged 50 to 59 in good health, CMV-negative, and a related stem cell transplant donor. As DNA, the CDR3 is TGTGCCAGCGGGGAGGGAGCAGGCAATCAGCCCCAGCATTTT. Encoded protein: CASGEGAGNQPQHF.